Described below is a single T cell receptor (beta chain) sequence and its context. The antigen remains undetermined. V was clipped by 7 bases and J by 4 bases, with 5 bases between them. Looked up from germline, CDR1 is MDHEN and CDR2 is SYDVKM. The CDR3 is 12 residues long. This sample is part of a study of T cell responses to AZD1222 COVID-19 vaccine. Study context: Both about-4-week and about-12-week second-dose recipients were combined.

The repertoire was sequenced with immunoSEQ multiplex PCR; TCRdb's copy has only in-frame clones and lacks some. The sample has approximately 57,000 clones; more than 75% are singletons. Whole-study findings and limits: Clonal diversity may have been underestimated, and the donors were mostly white British, with more females than males. CD4 TCRs covered the whole spike, strongest at regions 160-218 and 743-854. Just a handful of AZD1222 recipients tested seropositive at baseline.

This receptor was identified in an adult in good health. The chain combines TRBV28 with TRBJ1-6; the D is unclear. The sequencing here drew on peripheral blood, taken on day 0 of AZD1222 vaccination. The CDR3 bases are TGTGCCAGCAAAGGATATAATTCACCCCTCCACTTT. This sequence encodes CASKGYNSPLHF.